Detailed here is one TCR beta chain. Its antigen specificity is not known. The record has no base qualities; no much larger clone is one base away. The entry originates in a study of blood T cell repertoires in COVID-19 (dated by TCRdb to 2020 to 2022). Study-level background: Samples from collaborators originated in the United States, Italy and Spain and spanned both the acute and convalescent phases of COVID-19. The prospective study material was composed of cDNA or gDNA derived from T cells, B-cell-depleted T cells, or PBMCs. The dataset comprised deeply sampled blood TCRbeta repertoires from subjects exposed to, actively infected with, or recovered from COVID-19. The repertoires were made available in a free public database intended to serve as a resource for research on the immune response to SARS-CoV-2. The samples were drawn from two sources: the first 160 participants of the ongoing ImmuneRACE study, and 1,200 or so subjects contributed by 6 global collaborators. Sample metadata almost always included a de-identified subject ID, COVID-19 status, age in years and sex. Where HLA class I and class II types were available, the types were taken from metadata supplied by the sample provider, not from assay-based typing.

Looking up the germline V gene yields CDR1 LGHNA and CDR2 YSLEER. The CDR3 starts with the cysteine, ends with the phenylalanine, and has 17 residues. Solely the CDR3 DNA is kept, with 51 bases framed from the first base. V trim: 0 bases; J trim: 4 bases; unmatched bases: 7. The immunoSEQ Assay, a bias-controlled multiplex PCR, was used to amplify TCRbeta CDR3 regions from genomic DNA. The original methods were these. The number of nucleated cells in each sample was estimated from the amplification of reference gene primers within the assay. To quantify the absolute abundance of each unique TCRbeta CDR3 rearrangement, sequence reads were collapsed and filtered. For each sample, productive Simpson clonality was calculated as the square root of Simpson's diversity index across productive rearrangements. The table was pulled from immuneACCESS by TCRdb, which kept in-frame rearrangements only. Such tables lose some clones; where checked, under half of the loss comes from unresolved V genes, and the rest has no known cause. V and J calls and clone size are those listed in that table; D and trimming were worked out from the DNA. This sample lists around 140,000 clones; over 70% were detected once. The top ten clonotypes cover less than 45% of the sample.

Another Seattle source contributed samples from volunteer blood donors who had recovered from COVID-19. The collaborating institutions used their own protocols to collect whole blood in K2EDTA tubes. For TCRbeta analysis, collaborators shipped samples as frozen whole blood, isolated PBMCs, or DNA extracted from either of those sample types. What the work shows at the level of the full study, not this receptor alone: How much clinical and demographic metadata was included differed by source and by participant, and the metadata was provided uncurated.

This clonotype was obtained from a man aged 45-60 years who had recovered from COVID-19. The sequence links TRBV4-3 to TRBJ2-2, with 8 central nucleotides matching TRBD2. Sequencing was carried out using peripheral blood. CDR3 loop: CASSQDLAGGSTGELFF. At the DNA level, the sequence is TGCGCCAGCAGCCAAGACCTGGCGGGGGGATCCACCGGGGAGCTGTTTTTT.